Following are 26 T cell receptor beta chains from one sample sequenced in a study of blood T cell repertoires in COVID-19 (dated by TCRdb to the early 2020s). The protocol used for the library was the immunoSEQ multiplex PCR assay. TCRdb obtained this table from immuneACCESS and retained in-frame rearrangements with V and J assigned. These tables miss some clones; where compared with another copy, unresolved V genes account for less than half of the shortfall, and the remainder is unexplained. The sample table records 300,000 or so clones; approximately 87% of these occur just once. Around 7.8% of the sample rests with the top ten. The sequencing sample was made of peripheral blood. These receptors all come from a woman aged 50 to 60 who had recovered from COVID-19.

V is TRBV4-3 and J is TRBJ2-7; D is possibly TRBD1 (5 bases). The CDR3 runs to 14 residues. The V end lost 4 bases, the J end lost 2 bases, and 12 bases lay between the germline ends. The germline V gene has CDR1 LGHNA and CDR2 YSLEER. The CDR3 is CASSPGFGPYEQYF. In DNA form, the CDR3 reads TGCGCCAGCAGCCCAGGGTTCGGCCCCTACGAGCAGTACTTC.

The gene calls are TRBV27 and TRBJ1-2; 10 bases fit TRBD1. Germline trimming cut 7 bases from V and 4 bases from J; bases unmatched to any gene: 6. Germline V gene data show CDR1 as MNHEY and CDR2 as SMNVEV (reference sequence). The CDR3 totals 14 residues. CDR3 loop: CASMRQGAGYGYTF. CDR3 DNA sequence: TGTGCCAGCATGAGACAGGGGGCCGGCTATGGCTACACCTTC.

Only one count was recorded for this clone. The V call is TRBV27, the J call TRBJ2-1; 13 bases line up with TRBD2. V dropped 2 bases and J dropped 4; count of bases not matched to a gene: 2. CDR3 length: 16 residues. The germline CDR1 and CDR2 sequences are MNHEY and SMNVEV (reference sequence). The CDR3 region has the DNA TGTGCCAGCAGTTTACCACTAGCGGGGGGGTACAATGAGCAGTTCTTC. As protein: CASSLPLAGGYNEQFF.

This chain connects TRBV25-1 to TRBJ1-5; tentative D call: TRBD1 (5 bases). CDR1 is MGHDK and CDR2 is SYGVNS in the germline V gene. Trimming removed 6 bases at V and 1 base at J, with 13 bases between. This CDR3 is 15 amino acids long. The CDR3 reads CASSPMGGSNQPQHF. In DNA, the CDR3 is TGTGCCAGCAGCCCGATGGGGGGAAGCAATCAGCCCCAGCATTTT.

This CDR3 is CSAPTGTGGYTF. CDR3 in DNA: TGCAGCGCCCCGACAGGAACGGGGGGCTACACCTTC. The chain joins TRBV29-1 to TRBJ1-2; D might be TRBD1 (6 bases). Germline lookup yields CDR1 SQVTM and CDR2 ANQGSEA. The CDR3 consists of 12 residues. With 7 bases removed from V and 8 bases from J, the gap between germline ends came to 17 bases.

The V gene is TRBV5-6, the J gene TRBJ2-1; the match to TRBD1 covers 9 bases. After removal of 0 bases from V and 5 bases from J, the junction contained 6 bases not matched to a gene. This CDR3 has 16 amino acids. Germline V gives CDR1 SGHDT, CDR2 YYEEEE. The CDR3, as DNA: TGTGCCAGCAGCTTGGCCGGGGGACAGGGAGACAATGAGCAGTTCTTC. The encoded protein is CASSLAGGQGDNEQFF.

The chain has TRBV7-2 and TRBJ1-1, with TRBD1 matching over 8 bases. Losses at the gene ends were 9 bases for V and 5 bases for J; bases not matched to a gene: 5. The CDR3 loop spans 12 amino acids. Germline V gene data show CDR1 as SGHTA and CDR2 as FQGNSA. In DNA form, the CDR3 reads TGTGCCAGTCAGGGGGCGCAGACTGAAGCTTTCTTT. Its translation is CASQGAQTEAFF.

The chain combines TRBV27 with TRBJ2-1; 11 bases match TRBD2. The V segment lost 5 bases and the J segment 9 bases; nucleotides outside the gene matches: 9. The CDR3 extends over 15 amino acids. Per germline, CDR1 MNHEY and CDR2 SMNVEV (reference sequence). CDR3 coding DNA: TGTGCCAGCAGTAACGTACTAGCGGGGGCTGGTGAGCAGTTCTTC. It is translated as CASSNVLAGAGEQFF.

The genes are TRBV10-2 and TRBJ2-3, with 9 bases identical to TRBD2. CDR1 is WSHSY, CDR2 SAAADI, per germline. Unmatched junction bases numbered 0, after V lost 7 bases and J lost 4 bases. This CDR3 region has 12 residues. CDR3 sequence: CASTSGADTQYF. The CDR3 DNA reads as TGCGCCAGCACTAGCGGGGCAGATACGCAGTATTTT.

This chain connects TRBV28 to TRBJ1-2; D unclear. Germline CDR1 is MDHEN and CDR2 is SYDVKM. V shed 7 bases and J shed 11 bases, with 17 bases lying between them. This CDR3 comprises 12 residues. The CDR3 bases are TGTGCCAGCACCTCGGGAACATCCGCGTACACCTTC. It is translated as CASTSGTSAYTF.

This clone was recorded only once. At the DNA level, this CDR3 is encoded by other sequences in the same sample as well. This chain links TRBV28 with TRBJ2-3; TRBD1 agrees at 8 bases. V gave up 4 bases and J gave up 3 bases; unmatched junction bases: 3. This CDR3 has 14 residues. Per germline, CDR1 MDHEN and CDR2 SYDVKM. The CDR3 sequence is CASSSGQGTDTQYF. CDR3 sequence (DNA): TGTGCCAGCAGTTCCGGACAGGGAACAGATACGCAGTATTTT.

V gene TRBV5-8 combines with J gene TRBJ1-1, with D possibly being TRBD1 (5 bases). Trimming took off 1 base at V and 1 base at J, with 8 bases between the two ends. The CDR3 has 14 amino acids. Per the germline V gene, CDR1 is SGHTS and CDR2 is YDEGEE. CDR3 sequence (DNA): TGTGCCAGCAGCTTGAAGGGGCGGAACACTGAAGCTTTCTTT. The encoded protein is CASSLKGRNTEAFF.

The count of this clone is one. This chain connects TRBV6-5 to TRBJ1-3; D may be TRBD1 (6 bases). This CDR3 has 14 amino acids. Trimming left V 2 bases short and J 8 bases short, with 13 bases between. Germline V lookup: CDR1 MNHEY, CDR2 SVGAGI. CDR3 protein: CASSYGTGWDTIYF. The CDR3 bases are TGTGCCAGCAGTTACGGTACAGGGTGGGACACCATATATTTT.

This sequence joins TRBV6-5 and TRBJ1-2; D gene ambiguous. V lost 4 bases to trimming and J lost 8 bases, with 14 bases between them. Germline V lookup: CDR1 MNHEY, CDR2 SVGAGI. This CDR3 spans 13 amino acids. This CDR3 reads CASSLGQDMGYTF. CDR3 nucleotides: TGTGCCAGCAGTTTAGGTCAGGATATGGGCTACACCTTC.

Only one count was recorded for this clone. The rearrangement uses TRBV6-5 and TRBJ2-3; D is ambiguous. Trimming took off 7 bases at V and 0 bases at J, with 8 bases between the two ends. Germline values: CDR1 MNHEY, CDR2 SVGAGI. This CDR3 has 13 amino acids. CDR3 region: CASMRGSTDTQYF. As DNA, the CDR3 is TGTGCCAGCATGCGCGGTAGCACAGATACGCAGTATTTT.

Many counts were recorded for this clone. V gene TRBV19 combines with J gene TRBJ1-5; 9 positions agree with TRBD1. Germline CDR1 and CDR2: LNHDA and SQIVND (reference sequence). The V gene end was trimmed by 8 bases and the J gene end by 2 bases; junction bases not matched to a gene: 4. The CDR3 covers 14 residues. The CDR3 spells CASVQGAGNQPQHF. CDR3 bases: TGTGCCAGTGTACAGGGGGCAGGCAATCAGCCCCAGCATTTT.

The chain is built from TRBV28 and TRBJ1-6; D is undetermined. V was clipped by 3 bases and J by 10 bases, with 10 bases between them. Germline V gene data show CDR1 as MDHEN and CDR2 as SYDVKM. This CDR3 is built from 13 residues. The CDR3 reads CASSFRGGSPLHF. CDR3 nucleotides: TGTGCCAGCAGTTTCCGGGGTGGCTCACCCCTCCACTTT.

This clone was detected only a few times. The rearrangement uses TRBV28 and TRBJ1-5; D may be TRBD1 (5 bases). The CDR3 contains 14 residues. Germline CDR1 MDHEN, CDR2 SYDVKM. V was pared by 5 bases and J by 5 bases, with 13 bases between. In nucleotides, the CDR3 is TGTGCCAGCAGTCGCGGACAAGTTGATCAGCCCCAGCATTTT. Protein product: CASSRGQVDQPQHF.

The chain is built from TRBV19 and TRBJ1-1; weak D call: TRBD1 (5 bases). The germline V gene encodes CDR1 LNHDA and CDR2 SQIVND (reference sequence). The CDR3 contains 15 residues. V lost 4 bases to trimming and J lost 0 bases, with 12 bases between them. The CDR3 spells CASSTAGWMNTEAFF. The DNA for the CDR3 is TGTGCCAGTAGTACTGCAGGGTGGATGAACACTGAAGCTTTCTTT.

The V gene is TRBV12-3 or TRBV12-4, the J gene TRBJ1-1; no definite D call. The CDR3 has 12 amino acids. V was clipped by 5 bases and J by 0 bases, with 4 bases between them. This chain's CDR3 is CASSPLNTEAFF. CDR3 DNA: TGTGCCAGCAGTCCGTTGAACACTGAAGCTTTCTTT.

This chain links TRBV27 with TRBJ2-5, with D unresolved. Germline V CDR1 and CDR2: MNHEY, SMNVEV (reference sequence). The V and J ends lost 0 bases and 5 bases respectively, with 7 bases between them. CDR3 length: 13 residues. The CDR3 sequence: CASSLSSRETQYF. CDR3 DNA: TGTGCCAGCAGTTTATCTTCGAGGGAGACCCAGTACTTC.

The V gene is TRBV7-2, the J gene TRBJ1-3, with D possibly matching TRBD1 (6 bases). This CDR3 region has 15 residues. Trimming left V 2 bases short and J 4 bases short, with 12 bases between. Germline V gene data show CDR1 as SGHTA and CDR2 as FQGNSA. The CDR3 DNA reads TGTGCCAGCAGCTTATTTGGGGGCGCCGGAAACACCATATATTTT. This translates into CASSLFGGAGNTIYF.

CDR3 region: CASSLAASRDYGYTF. Written as DNA, the CDR3 is TGCGCCAGCAGCTTGGCAGCTTCCCGGGACTATGGCTACACCTTC. The rearrangement uses TRBV5-1 and TRBJ1-2; D is undetermined. This CDR3 spans 15 amino acids. Germline V gene sequence: CDR1 SGHRS, CDR2 YFSETQ. The V and J ends lost 0 bases and 3 bases respectively, with 12 bases between them.

The chain has TRBV7-2 and TRBJ2-2, with a weak D call TRBD2 (6 bases). Germline values: CDR1 SGHTA, CDR2 FQGNSA. This CDR3 region has 14 residues. V was cut by 11 bases and J by 1 base, with 14 bases left in between. The CDR3 loop reads CAGGGQLNTGELFF. DNA of the CDR3: TGTGCCGGAGGAGGGCAGCTGAACACCGGGGAGCTGTTTTTT.

The chain employs TRBV4-3 and TRBJ1-1, with D unclear. The CDR3 has 13 residues. The V gene lost 4 bases and the J gene lost 1 base, with 7 bases spanning the gap. Germline values: CDR1 LGHNA, CDR2 YSLEER. CDR3 region: CASSLAENTEAFF. The CDR3 DNA reads TGCGCCAGCAGCCTGGCAGAGAACACTGAAGCTTTCTTT.

This clone has only a few counts. J is TRBJ2-2 and V is TRBV7-3; 7 nucleotides match TRBD1. CDR1 SGHTA and CDR2 FQGTGA come from the germline V gene. This CDR3 comprises 16 residues. V was pared by 4 bases and J by 0 bases, with 5 bases of the junction left unmatched. CDR3 in DNA: TGTGCCAGCAGCTCGCGACAGGGCCCGAACACCGGGGAGCTGTTTTTT. It specifies CASSSRQGPNTGELFF.